Listed below are T cell receptor beta chains from one sample, sequenced in a study of T cell responses to AZD1222 COVID-19 vaccine. Assay used: immunoSEQ multiplex PCR; TCRdb lists only in-frame clones, some missing. The data contain about 130,000 clones, 65% to 90% of them singletons. The source material was peripheral blood, sampled 28 days after the second dose of the MenACWY control vaccine. The receptor source for this set is an adult who received the MenACWY meningococcal vaccine as a control. The conserved cysteine and the conserved F or W are not part of the CDR3 here.

V,CDR3
TRBV5-8,ASSLFPRETQY
TRBV19,ASSPQRGNQPQH
TRBV6-5,ASNPLGGGYT
TRBV7-8,ASSLIRTGEQY
TRBV3-1/TRBV3-2,ASSQPGQGVYGYT
TRBV19,ASRVNRLANYGYT
TRBV3-1/TRBV3-2,ASSQFEGAGDTQY
TRBV11-3,ASSPGPRDEQF
TRBV5-5,ASSLARLGVNTEAF
TRBV25-1,ASSLLDSSYNSPLH
TRBV19,ASSLAGPNEKLF
TRBV5-1,ASSLGQAGDSPLH
TRBV19,ASAPLSTDTQY
TRBV5-4,ASSSGKGGFSGNTIY
TRBV19,ASRPQDRGREKLF
TRBV9,ASSATSVTNTGELF
TRBV7-2,ASSLVGKETQY
TRBV6-5,ASISGTGGTEAF
TRBV15,ATSRDQGRLGEQF
TRBV5-1,ASSPGLVQETQY
TRBV20-1,SAGGYT
TRBV19,AGFGCRGLQETQY
TRBV7-2,ASSYDSGRAGEAF
TRBV10-3,AIRGGQVSANTGELF
TRBV6-4,ASSAFGGELF
TRBV5-6,ASSSTAFNEQF
TRBV15,ATSSARADTQY
TRBV18,ASSPIEGSFSGANVLT
TRBV7-9,ASSRDRTPGNTIY
TRBV13,ASSLASGAGNTIY
TRBV11-2,ASSPIDRGRGVPYEQY
TRBV5-4,ASSLGLAGPQGGEQF
TRBV5-1,ASSLVRSGDYGYT
TRBV30,AWSLGQETQY
TRBV27,ASSFSAGERHQPQH
TRBV3-1/TRBV3-2,ASSLSTTPSYGYT
TRBV5-1,ASSLVTDLAGYT
TRBV28,ASSQGLGGYSPLH
TRBV4-1,ASSQEGHFYGYT
TRBV28,ASSDPDGVYGYT
TRBV2,ASRGQSPVYGYT
TRBV19,ASTPAGNYGYT
TRBV5-1,ASSLHRTGGSGNTIY
TRBV6-5,ASSYGAEAF
TRBV11-3,ASSLEDEQF
TRBV5-4,ASSTAANYGYT
TRBV5-1,ASSWGDTEAF
TRBV7-5,VRSIDTVTYNSPLH
TRBV4-1,ASSRISGELF
TRBV21-1,ASSSLLSPS
TRBV7-2,ASSSRGSNQPQH
TRBV4-2,ASSPSRPGELF
TRBV21-1,ASSALGQGGSGANVLT
TRBV6-5,ASSRTGVGTGELF
TRBV14,ASSRLRAEQVGYT